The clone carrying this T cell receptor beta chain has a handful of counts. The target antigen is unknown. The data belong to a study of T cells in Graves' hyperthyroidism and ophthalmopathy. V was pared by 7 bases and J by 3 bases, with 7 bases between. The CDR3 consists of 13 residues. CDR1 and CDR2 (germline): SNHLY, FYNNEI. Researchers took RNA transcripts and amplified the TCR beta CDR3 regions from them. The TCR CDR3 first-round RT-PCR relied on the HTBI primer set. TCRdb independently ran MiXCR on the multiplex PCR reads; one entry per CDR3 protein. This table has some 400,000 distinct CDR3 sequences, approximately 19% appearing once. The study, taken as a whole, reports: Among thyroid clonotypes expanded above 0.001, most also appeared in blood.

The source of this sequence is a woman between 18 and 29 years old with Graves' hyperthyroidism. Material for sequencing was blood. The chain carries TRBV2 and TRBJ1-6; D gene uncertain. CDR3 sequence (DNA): TGTGCCAGCACTCGCAGCTATAATTCACCCCTCCACTTT. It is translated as CASTRSYNSPLHF.